This T cell receptor (beta chain) was captured by sequencing in a study of blood T cell repertoires in COVID-19. About the study: T cells, B-cell-depleted T cells, or PBMCs supplied cDNA or gDNA.

In the authors' methods: Using reference gene primer amplification, nucleated cell counts were estimated. Sequencing used immunoSEQ multiplex PCR; TCRdb keeps in-frame clones, though not all of them. V, J and clone size derive from that table, while D and trimming were established from the DNA sequence. Found here are 150,000 to 200,000 clones, 81% of them singletons; the top ten hold 9.5% to 12%. Enrollment of patients from Seattle took place during active infection, with longitudinal follow-up. Germline lookup yields CDR1 MNHEY and CDR2 SVGAGI. CDR3 size: 13 residues. The germline V and J ends were trimmed by 7 bases and 5 bases, with 12 bases remaining between them.

The sample was peripheral blood. This chain connects TRBV6-5 to TRBJ1-5; D is unclear. The sequence derives from a woman aged 40 to 55 with COVID-19, enrolled during active disease. The CDR3, as DNA: TGTGCCAGCACGGAGGCGGGTTATCAGCCCCAGCATTTT. This gives the protein CASTEAGYQPQHF.